The next 10 T cell receptor beta chains were all read from a single sample in a study of T cells in narcolepsy. Using immunoSEQ multiplex PCR, the repertoire was profiled, and TCRdb retains in-frame clones only, with some absent. The sample lists tens of thousands of clones, roughly 90% occurring once. The sequenced material came from CD45RA- memory CD4+ T cells from PBMCs. These receptors were collected from a human donor with narcolepsy.

The rearrangement links TRBV5-1 to TRBJ1-2, with D tentatively TRBD1 (6 bases). V was trimmed by 4 bases and J by 1 base, leaving 11 bases between them. Germline CDR1 reads SGHRS; CDR2 reads YFSETQ. The CDR3 runs to 14 residues. The CDR3 DNA reads TGCGCCAGCAGCCAGAGGGGGAGTAACTATGGCTACACCTTC. Translating gives CASSQRGSNYGYTF.

The chain combines TRBV6-5 with TRBJ2-1, with D unclear. CDR1 and CDR2 from the germline V gene are MNHEY and SVGAGI. Between the trimmed V and J ends, which lost 1 base and 8 bases, there was a span of 12 bases. The CDR3 is 14 residues long. For the CDR3, the DNA is TGTGCCAGCAGTTACTTTTCTAGAGGTTATGAGCAGTTCTTC. As protein: CASSYFSRGYEQFF.

The chain employs TRBV28 and TRBJ1-2; a possible D gene is TRBD1 (6 bases). V was clipped by 6 bases and J by 0 bases, with 8 bases between them. CDR3 length equals 13 residues. CDR1 and CDR2 from the germline V gene are MDHEN and SYDVKM. CDR3 DNA: TGTGCCAGCAGAACAGGGTCTAACTATGGCTACACCTTC. It codes for CASRTGSNYGYTF.

The chain has TRBV2 and TRBJ2-1; D gene unclear. V was cut by 4 bases and J by 0 bases, with 10 bases left in between. The CDR3 has 15 residues. Germline assignment: CDR1 SNHLY and CDR2 FYNNEI. The CDR3 region has the DNA TGTGCCAGCAGTGGGGCCGACCTCTCCTACAATGAGCAGTTCTTC. It encodes CASSGADLSYNEQFF.

J is TRBJ2-3 and V is TRBV7-2, with a weak D call TRBD2 (5 bases). The CDR3 length is 14 residues. Germline-derived CDR1 and CDR2 are SGHTA and FQGNSA. V was shortened by 5 bases and J by 3 bases, with 12 bases between the two germline ends. The CDR3 loop reads CASSKPPGTDTQYF. CDR3 DNA: TGTGCCAGCAGCAAGCCCCCGGGGACAGATACGCAGTATTTT.

The CDR3 nucleotides are TGTGCCAGCTCACCAAACACAGATACGCAGTATTTT. Translation gives CASSPNTDTQYF. This chain uses TRBV18 with TRBJ2-3; D unclear. CDR1 is KGHSH and CDR2 is LQKENI in the germline V gene. V gave up 2 bases and J gave up 2 bases, with 2 bases separating them. The CDR3 is 12 residues long.

The V gene is TRBV27, the J gene TRBJ1-1; 12 bases are a match to TRBD1. The CDR3 is 15 residues long. V dropped 7 bases and J dropped 11; count of bases not matched to a gene: 14. Looked up from germline, CDR1 is MNHEY and CDR2 is SMNVEV (reference sequence). Written as DNA, the CDR3 is TGTGCCAGCATTGGAACCGGGACAGGGGGCGCTGGGGCTTTCTTT. Translated: CASIGTGTGGAGAFF.

This sequence joins TRBV10-3 and TRBJ2-3; D perhaps matches TRBD2 (5 bases). Germline assignment: CDR1 ENHRY and CDR2 SYGVKD. V was pared by 4 bases and J by 2 bases, with 13 bases between. The CDR3 covers 15 residues. This chain's CDR3 is CAISALVLTTDTQYF. The CDR3 DNA reads TGTGCCATCAGTGCACTAGTGCTGACCACAGATACGCAGTATTTT.

This chain links TRBV7-2 with TRBJ2-7, with TRBD2 matching 7 bases. CDR1 and CDR2 from the germline V gene are SGHTA and FQGNSA. J was trimmed by 1 base and V by 1 base; bases with no gene match: 7. This CDR3 region has 16 residues. The CDR3 loop is CASSLGPGGWSYEQYF. CDR3 in DNA: TGTGCCAGCAGCTTAGGGCCGGGAGGTTGGTCCTACGAGCAGTACTTC. The full variable domain, its missing parts supplied by reference TRBV7-2 and TRBJ2-7, is GAGVSQSPSNKVTEKGKDVELRCDPISGHTALYWYRQSLGQGLEFLIYFQGNSAPDKSGLPSDRFSAERTGGSVSTLTIQRTQQEDSAVYLCASSLGPGGWSYEQYFGPGTRLTVT.

The chain has TRBV4-2 and TRBJ2-7, with 10 positions matching TRBD1. V gave up 1 base and J gave up 2 bases; unmatched junction bases: 2. CDR1 and CDR2 (germline): LGHNA, YNFKEQ. The CDR3 extends over 15 amino acids. CDR3 coding DNA: TGTGCCAGCAGCCAAGCCGGACAGGGGGCCTACGAGCAGTACTTC. Translated: CASSQAGQGAYEQYF.